This paragraph reports one TCR beta chain. It lacks a known antigen. There are no base qualities to consult, and no much larger clone falls within one base. The data belong to a study of CD8 T cells in Susac syndrome (dated by TCRdb to between 2019 and 2020). Some background on the complete study: Of the Susac syndrome patients who were sequenced, eight were in clinical remission while more than five had clinically active disease. At the time of blood withdrawal, Susac syndrome patients were either therapy-naive, taking corticosteroids (with some also receiving IVIg), or on IVIg alone. Repertoire sequencing was used to test whether CD8+ T cell activation and differentiation in Susac syndrome was antigen driven.

High-throughput TCR beta sequencing profiled peripheral blood CD8+ and CD4+ T cells from healthy donors, Susac syndrome patients and multiple sclerosis patients. The Susac syndrome patients fulfilled recently defined diagnostic criteria for either definite or probable disease. Bulk CD8+ and CD4+ T cells were purified by magnetic negative isolation, whereas CD8+ TEMRA cells were enriched by FACS. Blood was collected in EDTA tubes and processed within 24 hours, with PBMCs isolated through density gradient centrifugation. PBMCs intended for TCR sequencing were frozen in liquid nitrogen and were later thawed in a 37 degrees C water bath. A purity of at least 90% was achieved for sorted or isolated CD4+, CD8+ and CD8+ TEMRA cells. General study outcomes and caveats: The number of individuals in the TCR sequencing and HLA analysis was recognized as being relatively small. In the CD4+ T cell repertoire of Susac syndrome patients, clonal expansion was not detected.

V is clipped by 2 bases and J by 2 bases, and the sequence between their germline boundaries is 9 bases long. Including cysteine and phenylalanine, the CDR3 has 14 amino acids. The entry retains the CDR3 DNA only, 42 bases that are in frame from base 1. RNA was extracted using the RNeasy kit, and roughly 0.5 to 1 microgram was reverse transcribed with random hexamers. The immunoSEQ multiplex PCR assay, covering 54 Vbeta and 13 Jbeta segments, was used to amplify TCR beta CDR3 regions. Bias from PCR amplification was corrected by using a synthetic template baseline for primer optimization and for computational correction. The authors processed their data as follows. Reads were assigned to V, D and J genes according to IMGT and analyzed in immunoSEQ Analyzer, with only productive sequences retained. To calculate clonality, Shannon entropy was normalized by log2 of the number of productive unique sequences and then subtracted from one. For each patient and control, public and private clones were evaluated among the 100 most prevalent clones. Susac-specific clones were defined as absent from healthy and MS cohorts, around 970 published viral clones and other ImmuneACCESS disease sequences. TCRdb itself trimmed the public reads at Q25 with fastp, ran MiXCR and retained productive beta chains. A single entry per CDR3 protein holds the most common genes and DNA from its merged rows. TCRdb, rather than the study authors, made the V and J calls. The sample table contains 200,000 to 300,000 distinct CDR3 sequences; only one count was recorded for 95% to 97% of them. Approximately 0.1% of the sample lies in the top ten.

Sequencing used CD4+ T cells from PBMCs. The sequence was obtained from a human donor with Susac syndrome. This chain joins TRBV12-3 or TRBV12-4 to TRBJ2-5; the D segment cannot be called with confidence. The DNA is TGTGCCAGCAGTTTATTCGGAGCTCAAGAGACCCAGTACTTC. It codes for CASSLFGAQETQYF.